These T cell receptor beta chains were read from a single sample in a study of PD-L1 blockade in urothelial cancer. This table comes from immunoSEQ multiplex PCR, and its TCRdb copy is limited to in-frame clones, with some not included. In the table there are about 70,000 clones, under 90% of which are singletons. Sequencing used PBMCs, obtained around atezolizumab (anti-PD-L1) treatment. The receptors originated from a man in his 70s with urothelial cancer. Both conserved end residues are part of each CDR3. The order of the fields is clone size, D gene, J gene, V gene, CDR3 length, CDR3 protein, CDR3 DNA. The D gene is left open where the match is weak. Clone size is stated in some rows and not others, as once, few, many or a class when expanded.

>-|TRBD2|TRBJ2-1|TRBV5-1|15
CASSTRLAGGNEQFF
TGCGCCAGCAGCACACGACTAGCGGGGGGCAATGAGCAGTTCTTC
>once|-|TRBJ1-2|TRBV6-6|13
CASSYGRGYGYTF
TGTGCCAGCAGTTATGGCCGAGGGTATGGCTACACCTTC
>-|-|TRBJ1-5|TRBV6-5|14
CASRDQGSGKPQHF
TGTGCCAGCAGGGACCAGGGGAGTGGGAAGCCCCAGCATTTT
>-|TRBD2|TRBJ2-7|TRBV7-8|15
CASSWTSGFSYEQYF
TGTGCCAGCAGTTGGACTAGCGGATTCTCCTACGAGCAGTACTTC
>-|TRBD2|TRBJ2-1|TRBV5-1|17
CASSLQGGLAGGNEQFF
TGCGCCAGCAGCTTGCAGGGGGGGCTAGCGGGAGGGAATGAGCAGTTCTTC
>-|-|TRBJ2-1|TRBV7-9|12
CASSLLGDEQFF
TGTGCCAGCAGCCTCCTAGGGGATGAGCAGTTCTTC
>-|TRBD2|TRBJ2-1|TRBV27|14
CASNPGGGYNEQFF
TGTGCCAGCAATCCGGGGGGGGGATACAATGAGCAGTTCTTC
>-|-|TRBJ2-5|TRBV5-5|13
CASSLYHGETQYF
TGTGCCAGCAGCTTGTATCACGGGGAGACCCAGTACTTC
>-|-|TRBJ2-1|TRBV5-6|15
CASSLVGGGLHEQFF
TGTGCCAGCAGCTTGGTTGGGGGCGGGTTACATGAGCAGTTCTTC
>-|TRBD1|TRBJ2-7|TRBV6-5|12
CASGTGPYEQYF
TGTGCCAGCGGGACAGGGCCCTACGAGCAGTACTTC
>once|-|TRBJ2-7|TRBV28|10
CASANYEQYF
TGTGCCAGCGCGAACTACGAGCAGTACTTC
>-|-|TRBJ1-5|TRBV6-1|15
CASSEEYNYNQPQHF
TGTGCCAGCAGTGAAGAGTACAATTACAATCAGCCCCAGCATTTT